The clone carrying this TCR beta chain was seen only a few times. Its antigen is not identified. The library targeted TCRbeta and was prepared with unique molecular identifiers. A single record per CDR3 protein comes from TCRdb applying MiXCR to the PCR reads. The sample holds fewer than 400,000 distinct CDR3 sequences; approximately 20% are singletons and the top ten take approximately 10%. This sample was included in a study of T-cell reconstitution after alpha-beta-depleted transplantation in children. The CDR3 has 12 residues. Germline V CDR1 and CDR2: LNHDA, SQIVND (reference sequence). Trimming took 3 bases from V and 5 from J, leaving 5 bases between them. Regarding the study as a whole: In some patients, recipient T cells and intrathymic progenitors surviving conditioning explained high day-60 diversity. There were reportedly several hundred expanded graft clones from which alpha-beta T cells came about two months after transplant. T-cell counts and diversity at one year post-transplant came mainly from newly produced T cells.

The TCR sequence derives from a male patient younger than 18 who had a stem cell transplant for acute lymphoblastic leukemia, so the T cells may come from the graft donor. The V gene is TRBV19, the J gene TRBJ2-1; D gene ambiguous. The source material was PBMCs, mostly from graft donor cells, sampled 180 days after TCRalphabeta/CD19-depleted stem cell transplant. The CDR3, as DNA: TGTGCCAGTAGTATTGCCCACAATGAGCAGTTCTTC. As protein: CASSIAHNEQFF.